One sample yielded the 5 T cell receptor beta chains listed below, sequenced in a study of T cells in Graves' hyperthyroidism and ophthalmopathy. TCR beta CDR3 region amplification was performed from RNA transcripts. The TCR CDR3 was amplified in a first-round RT-PCR using the HTBI primer set. A single record per CDR3 protein comes from TCRdb applying MiXCR to the multiplex PCR reads. Among over 500,000 distinct CDR3 sequences listed, about 46% were seen once. Specimen: peripheral blood or thyroid tissue (not recorded which). These receptors originate from an adult woman with Graves' disease, either hyperthyroidism or ophthalmopathy (not recorded which).

The V gene is TRBV29-1, the J gene TRBJ1-5; TRBD1 is a possible D gene (6 bases). The CDR3 contains 13 residues. V lost 7 bases and J lost 0, with 10 bases in between. CDR1 is SQVTM, CDR2 ANQGSEA, per germline. The CDR3 region is CSAAQGSNQPQHF. CDR3 sequence (DNA): TGCAGCGCCGCACAGGGTAGCAATCAGCCCCAGCATTTT.

This chain links TRBV10-3 with TRBJ2-5, with D perhaps matching TRBD1 (5 bases). Deletions cut 3 bases from V and 3 bases from J, with 5 bases between. CDR1 ENHRY and CDR2 SYGVKD come from the germline V gene. The length of the CDR3 is 12 residues. For the CDR3, the DNA is TGTGCCATCAGTGAAGGGGAAGAGACCCAGTACTTC. Translation: CAISEGEETQYF.

This clonotype appeared many times. The V gene is TRBV4-1, the J gene TRBJ2-7; 7 nucleotides match TRBD1. Per germline, CDR1 MGHRA and CDR2 YSYEKL. The J segment lost 1 base and the V segment lost 2 bases, leaving 2 bases of the junction unmatched. The CDR3 runs 14 residues. The CDR3 reads CASSQTGASYEQYF. The CDR3 DNA reads TGCGCCAGCAGCCAAACAGGGGCTTCCTACGAGCAGTACTTC.

This clonotype was observed a handful of times. DNA for the CDR3: TGTGCCAGCAGTCTACCTCAGGGCTTCCGGCAGCCCCAGCATTTT. Its translation: CASSLPQGFRQPQHF. The rearrangement links TRBV28 to TRBJ1-5; possible D gene TRBD1, 5 bases. The CDR3 loop spans 15 amino acids. In germline, CDR1 is MDHEN, CDR2 SYDVKM. With 5 bases removed from V and 7 bases from J, the gap between germline ends came to 18 bases.

This chain's CDR3 is CSARGRSSYEQYF. CDR3 sequence (DNA): TGCAGTGCTAGGGGACGGAGCTCCTACGAGCAGTACTTC. This chain connects TRBV20-1 to TRBJ2-7; perhaps D is TRBD1 or TRBD2 (5 bases each). With 3 bases removed from V and 0 bases from J, the gap between germline ends came to 9 bases. Germline V gene sequence: CDR1 DFQATT, CDR2 SNEGSKA (reference sequence). The CDR3 spans 13 residues.